This T cell receptor (beta chain) was captured by sequencing in a study of immune characterization of retroperitoneal liposarcoma. Trimming took off 2 bases at V and 4 bases at J, with 8 bases between the two ends. The V gene's germline CDR1 is MNHNS and CDR2 SASEGT. This CDR3 contains 13 residues. By sample fraction, this clonotype is medium-sized. TCRdb re-called the PCR reads with MiXCR, one entry per CDR3 protein. This table holds 9,900 or so distinct CDR3 sequences, less than 35% found once. The sample taken for sequencing was tumor tissue. The chain carries TRBV6-1 and TRBJ1-1; D unclear. This TCR came from a male donor with retroperitoneal liposarcoma. This chain's CDR3 is CASSENLGTEAFF. CDR3 nucleotide sequence: TGTGCCAGCAGTGAAAACCTGGGCACTGAAGCTTTCTTT.